Below, one T cell receptor beta chain is given with its context. This sample stems from a study of blood T cell repertoires in COVID-19. About the research overall: Collection of acute and convalescent COVID-19 samples took place in the United States, Italy and Spain. PBMCs, B-cell-depleted T cells, or T cells provided the cDNA or gDNA that made up the material.

Method: immunoSEQ multiplex PCR; TCRdb's copy keeps in-frame clones and lacks some. The top ten hold about 6.4% of the sample, which has about 66,000 clones, 70% to 90% seen once. The source material was peripheral blood. The TCR comes from a woman aged 70-85 years with acute or convalescent COVID-19.

Here the CDR3 reads CASSSRTITEAFF. The CDR3 DNA reads as TGTGCCAGCAGCTCCAGGACAATCACTGAAGCTTTCTTT. The V gene is TRBV3-1 (or the pseudogene TRBV3-2), the J gene TRBJ1-1; tentatively, D is TRBD1 (5 bases). The V and J ends lost 5 bases and 4 bases respectively, with 11 bases between them. The CDR3 runs to 13 residues. CDR1 and CDR2 from the germline V gene are LGHDT and YNNKEL (reference sequence).